The rows below give T cell receptor beta chains drawn from one sample of a study of T cell responses to AZD1222 COVID-19 vaccine. TCRdb's copy holds only in-frame clones and misses some; the assay was immunoSEQ multiplex PCR. Of more than 100,000 clones in the sample, 80% to 90% were seen once. This material consisted of peripheral blood, taken on day 0 of AZD1222 vaccination. These receptors all stem from an adult in good health. The CDR3 runs from the conserved cysteine through the conserved F or W. Fields, in order: clone size, V gene, D gene, J gene, CDR3 protein, CDR3 DNA. A D gene is named only where the DNA matches it firmly. Rows may omit the clone size; those that give it use once, few, many or a size class.

>.|TRBV19|.|TRBJ1-2
CASTPWQGSYGYTF
TGTGCCAGTACCCCTTGGCAGGGTTCCTACGGCTACACCTTC
>.|TRBV14|.|TRBJ2-2
CASSPTLNAGELFF
TGTGCCAGCAGTCCGACCCTTAACGCCGGGGAGCTGTTTTTT
>.|TRBV28|.|TRBJ2-7
CASRPHHDNPEQYF
TGTGCCAGCAGGCCCCACCATGACAATCCGGAGCAGTACTTC
>.|TRBV7-3|.|TRBJ2-5
CASSSQGGGQETQYF
TGTGCCAGCAGCTCCCAGGGTGGTGGCCAAGAGACCCAGTACTTC
>once|TRBV7-2|.|TRBJ2-1
CASSFHRDNEQFF
TGTGCCAGCAGCTTTCACAGAGACAATGAGCAGTTCTTC
>.|TRBV4-3|.|TRBJ1-4
CASSQDTEGGREKLFF
TGCGCCAGCAGCCAAGATACGGAGGGAGGTCGAGAAAAACTGTTTTTT
>.|TRBV12-3/TRBV12-4|.|TRBJ2-3
CASSPPPTDTQYF
TGTGCCAGCAGTCCTCCGCCCACAGATACGCAGTATTTT
>.|TRBV4-3|TRBD2|TRBJ2-3
CASSPWGLAGADTQYF
TGCGCCAGCAGCCCCTGGGGACTAGCGGGAGCAGATACGCAGTATTTT
>.|TRBV6-5|.|TRBJ1-1
CASRGRDTEAFF
TGTGCCAGCAGGGGAAGGGACACTGAAGCTTTCTTT
>.|TRBV18|.|TRBJ2-1
CASSPWVLGEQFF
TGTGCCAGCTCACCATGGGTTTTGGGTGAGCAGTTCTTC
>.|TRBV9|.|TRBJ1-6
CASSVTGGGSPLHF
TGTGCCAGCAGCGTAACGGGGGGCGGTTCACCCCTCCACTTT
>.|TRBV7-2|.|TRBJ2-7
CASSPFALSYEQYF
TGTGCCAGCAGCCCCTTTGCGCTCTCCTACGAGCAGTACTTC
>few|TRBV6-5|.|TRBJ1-2
CASRPRRYGYTF
TGTGCCAGCAGGCCCCGGAGGTATGGCTACACCTTC
>.|TRBV5-6|.|TRBJ2-7
CASSRTCHEQYF
TGTGCCAGCAGCCGGACTTGTCACGAGCAGTACTTC
>.|TRBV7-2|.|TRBJ2-7
CASSPLDEQYF
TGTGCCAGCAGCCCCTTAGACGAGCAGTACTTC
>few|TRBV6-5|.|TRBJ2-7
CASIHGLSYEQYF
TGTGCCAGCATCCACGGTCTCTCCTACGAGCAGTACTTC
>once|TRBV24-1|.|TRBJ1-1
CATSEGGYTEAFF
TGTGCCACCAGTGAGGGGGGTTACACTGAAGCTTTCTTT
>.|TRBV3-1/TRBV3-2|TRBD2|TRBJ2-1
CASSQGTSGDEQFF
TGTGCCAGCAGCCAAGGGACTAGCGGCGATGAGCAGTTCTTC
>.|TRBV19|TRBD1|TRBJ1-1
CASSIGNRGGDTEAFF
TGTGCCAGTAGTATAGGAAACAGGGGTGGGGACACTGAAGCTTTCTTT
>.|TRBV10-3|.|TRBJ2-7
CASTRAPTRGYF
TGTGCCAGCACACGAGCGCCGACTCGGGGTTACTTC
>.|TRBV20-1|.|TRBJ1-5
CSASPGSEPQHF
TGCAGTGCTAGTCCGGGATCGGAGCCCCAGCATTTT
>.|TRBV5-4|TRBD1|TRBJ1-3
CASSKGQGGNTIYF
TGTGCCAGCAGCAAGGGACAGGGGGGAAACACCATATATTTT
>.|TRBV11-2|.|TRBJ1-2
CASSRGYGYTF
TGTGCCAGCAGTCGGGGATATGGCTACACCTTC
>.|TRBV25-1|TRBD1|TRBJ1-1
CASTRQGNTEAFF
TGTGCCAGCACTCGACAGGGGAACACTGAAGCTTTCTTT
>.|TRBV24-1|.|TRBJ2-1
CATNQVEDNEQFF
TGTGCCACCAACCAAGTGGAAGACAATGAGCAGTTCTTC